The source of this T cell receptor beta chain is a study of CXCR3-negative and CXCR3-positive naive CD8 T cells. Across the whole study: The libraries yielded 120 million to 150 million TRB reads, about 1.5 +/- 0.3 million each. Study results and limitations: Greater hydrophobicity was found in TRB CDR3s of CXCR3-positive naive cells than of CXCR3-negative naive cells.

As to this clonotype: As yet, its antigen is unknown.

This CDR3 spans 13 amino acids. Through 5' RACE with UMI labels, the TRB cDNA libraries were prepared. TCRdb reprocessed the 5' RACE reads, keeping one entry per CDR3 protein, no DNA. Its table lists 100,000 or so distinct CDR3 sequences. Material for sequencing was naive CXCR3- CD8+ T cells from blood. Subset reported: CD45RO-CCR7+CD27+CD95- naive CD8+ T cells lacking CXCR3 (TNR3-). V and J are TRBV12-3 or TRBV12-4 and TRBJ2-1; as DNA is missing, the TRBD1 call by TCRdb cannot be tested. This sequence originates from a human donor in good health. Some clones in this sample may be carry-over from other donors' samples. The chain's CDR3 is CASTGQVYNEQFF.